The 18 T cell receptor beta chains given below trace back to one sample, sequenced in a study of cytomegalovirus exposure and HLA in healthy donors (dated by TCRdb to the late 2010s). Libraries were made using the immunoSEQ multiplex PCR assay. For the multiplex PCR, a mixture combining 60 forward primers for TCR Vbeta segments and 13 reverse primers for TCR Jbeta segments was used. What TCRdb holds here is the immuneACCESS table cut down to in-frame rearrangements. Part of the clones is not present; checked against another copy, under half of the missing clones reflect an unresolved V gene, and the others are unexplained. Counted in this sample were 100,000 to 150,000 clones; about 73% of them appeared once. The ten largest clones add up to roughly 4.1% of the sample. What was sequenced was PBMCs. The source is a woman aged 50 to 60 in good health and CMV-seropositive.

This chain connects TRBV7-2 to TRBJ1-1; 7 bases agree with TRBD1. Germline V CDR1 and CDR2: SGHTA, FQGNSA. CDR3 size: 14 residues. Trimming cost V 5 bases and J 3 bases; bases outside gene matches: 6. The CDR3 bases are TGTGCCAGCAGCACCCGACAGGGTCACACTGAAGCTTTCTTT. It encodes CASSTRQGHTEAFF.

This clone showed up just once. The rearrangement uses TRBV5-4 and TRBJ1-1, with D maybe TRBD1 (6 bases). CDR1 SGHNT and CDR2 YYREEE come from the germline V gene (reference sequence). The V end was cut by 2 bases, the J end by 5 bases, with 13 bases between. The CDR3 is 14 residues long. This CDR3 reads CASSLQGTGTEAFF. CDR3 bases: TGTGCCAGCAGCTTACAGGGAACGGGGACTGAAGCTTTCTTT.

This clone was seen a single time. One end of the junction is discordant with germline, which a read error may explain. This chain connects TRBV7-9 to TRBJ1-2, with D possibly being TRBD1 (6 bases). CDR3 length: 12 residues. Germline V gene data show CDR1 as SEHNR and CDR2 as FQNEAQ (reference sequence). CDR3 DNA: TGTTCCAGCAGACGTACAGGGTATGGCTACACCTTC. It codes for CSSRRTGYGYTF.

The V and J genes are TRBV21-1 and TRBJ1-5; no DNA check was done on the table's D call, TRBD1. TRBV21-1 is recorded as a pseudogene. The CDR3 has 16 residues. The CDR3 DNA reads TGTGCCAGTCAACAACAGGGGAGGATACAGGGGCAGCCCCAGCATTTT. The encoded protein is CASQQQGRIQGQPQHF.

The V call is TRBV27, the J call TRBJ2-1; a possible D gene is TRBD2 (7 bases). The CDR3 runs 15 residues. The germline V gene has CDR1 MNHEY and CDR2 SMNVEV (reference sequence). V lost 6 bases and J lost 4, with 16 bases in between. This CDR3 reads CASRDRLATYNEQFF. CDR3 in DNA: TGTGCCAGCAGGGACAGACTAGCCACATACAATGAGCAGTTCTTC.

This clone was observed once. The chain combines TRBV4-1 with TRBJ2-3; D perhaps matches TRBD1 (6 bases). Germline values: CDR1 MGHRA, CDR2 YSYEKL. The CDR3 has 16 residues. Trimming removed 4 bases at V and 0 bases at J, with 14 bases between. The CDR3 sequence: CASSPVRDTSTDTQYF. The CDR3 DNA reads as TGCGCCAGCAGCCCGGTGAGGGACACTAGCACAGATACGCAGTATTTT.

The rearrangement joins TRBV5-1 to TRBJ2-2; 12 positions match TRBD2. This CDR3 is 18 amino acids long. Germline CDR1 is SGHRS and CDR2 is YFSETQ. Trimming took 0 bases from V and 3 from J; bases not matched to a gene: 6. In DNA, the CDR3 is TGCGCCAGCAGCTTGGAACTAGCGGGGGGCCTGGACACCGGGGAGCTGTTTTTT. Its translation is CASSLELAGGLDTGELFF.

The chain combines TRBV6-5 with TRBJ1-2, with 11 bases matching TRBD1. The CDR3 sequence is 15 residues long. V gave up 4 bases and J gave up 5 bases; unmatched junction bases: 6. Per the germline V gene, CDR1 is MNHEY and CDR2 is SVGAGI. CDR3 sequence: CASSFGQGAGYGYTF. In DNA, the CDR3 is TGTGCCAGCAGTTTCGGACAGGGGGCAGGGTATGGCTACACCTTC.

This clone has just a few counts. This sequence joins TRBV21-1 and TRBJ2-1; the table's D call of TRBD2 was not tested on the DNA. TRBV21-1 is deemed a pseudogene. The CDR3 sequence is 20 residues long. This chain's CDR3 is CASSKAARGFPRSSYNEQFF. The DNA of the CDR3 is TGTGCCAGCAGCAAAGCCGCGCGGGGGTTCCCTCGGAGCTCCTACAATGAGCAGTTCTTC.

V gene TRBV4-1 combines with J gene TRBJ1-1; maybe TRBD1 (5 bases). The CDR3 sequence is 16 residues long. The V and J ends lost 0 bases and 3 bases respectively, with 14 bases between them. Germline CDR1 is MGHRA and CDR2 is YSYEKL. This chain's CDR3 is CASSQEPGGADTEAFF. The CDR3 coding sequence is TGCGCCAGCAGCCAAGAACCCGGCGGGGCGGACACTGAAGCTTTCTTT.

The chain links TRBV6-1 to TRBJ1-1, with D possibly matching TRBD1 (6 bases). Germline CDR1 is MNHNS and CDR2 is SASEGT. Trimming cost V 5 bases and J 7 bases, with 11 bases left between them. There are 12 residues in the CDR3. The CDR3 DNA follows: TGTGCCAGCAGTCTTACAGGGAATGAAGCTTTCTTT. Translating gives CASSLTGNEAFF.

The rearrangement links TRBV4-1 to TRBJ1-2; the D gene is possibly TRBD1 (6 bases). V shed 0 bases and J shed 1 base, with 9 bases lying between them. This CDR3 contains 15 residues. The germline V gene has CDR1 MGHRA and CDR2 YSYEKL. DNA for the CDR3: TGCGCCAGCAGCCAAGACAGGGGCGTTAACTATGGCTACACCTTC. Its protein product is CASSQDRGVNYGYTF.

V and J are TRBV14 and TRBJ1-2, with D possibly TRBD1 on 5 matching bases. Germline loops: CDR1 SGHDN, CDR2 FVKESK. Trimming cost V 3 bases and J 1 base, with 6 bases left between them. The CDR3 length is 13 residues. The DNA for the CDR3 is TGTGCCAGCAGCCAGACAGATAACTATGGCTACACCTTC. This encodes CASSQTDNYGYTF.

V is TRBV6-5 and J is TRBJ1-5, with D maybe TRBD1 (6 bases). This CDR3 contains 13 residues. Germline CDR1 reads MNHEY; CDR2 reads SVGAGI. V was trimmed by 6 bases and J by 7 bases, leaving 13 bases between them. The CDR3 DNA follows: TGTGCCAGCAGCCCAGAACAGGGCCAGCCCCAGCATTTT. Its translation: CASSPEQGQPQHF.

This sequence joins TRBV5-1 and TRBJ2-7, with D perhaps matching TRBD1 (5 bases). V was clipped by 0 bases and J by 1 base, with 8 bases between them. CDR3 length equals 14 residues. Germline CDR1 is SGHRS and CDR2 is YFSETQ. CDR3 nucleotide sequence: TGCGCCAGCAGCTTGGGGCCAGGGTCCTACGAGCAGTACTTC. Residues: CASSLGPGSYEQYF.

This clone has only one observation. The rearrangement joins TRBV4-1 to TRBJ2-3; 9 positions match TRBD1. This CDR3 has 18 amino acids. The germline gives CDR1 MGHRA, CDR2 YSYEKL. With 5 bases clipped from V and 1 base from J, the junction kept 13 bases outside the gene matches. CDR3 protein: CASSYRTGVASGTDTQYF. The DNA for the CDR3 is TGCGCCAGCAGCTACCGGACAGGGGTGGCATCGGGCACAGATACGCAGTATTTT.

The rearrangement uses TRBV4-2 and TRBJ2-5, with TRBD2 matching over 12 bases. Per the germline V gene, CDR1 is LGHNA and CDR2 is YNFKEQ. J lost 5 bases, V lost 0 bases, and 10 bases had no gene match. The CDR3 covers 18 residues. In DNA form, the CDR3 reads TGTGCCAGCAGCCAAGATCGGGCTAGCGGGGGGGCCAAGGAGACCCAGTACTTC. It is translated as CASSQDRASGGAKETQYF.

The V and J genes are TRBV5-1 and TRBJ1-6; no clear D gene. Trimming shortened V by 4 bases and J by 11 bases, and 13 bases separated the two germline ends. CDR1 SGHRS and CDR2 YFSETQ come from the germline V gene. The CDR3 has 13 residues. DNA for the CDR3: TGCGCCAGCAGCGCGGGATGGGATGCACCCCTCCACTTT. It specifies CASSAGWDAPLHF.